The rows below give T cell receptor beta chains drawn from one sample of a study of Ad26.COV2.S vaccination and SARS-CoV-2 variants. Sequencing was performed with immunoSEQ multiplex PCR; in TCRdb, only in-frame clones are kept and a portion is missing. The sample yields around 420,000 clones, around 89% seen once. The sequencing here drew on peripheral blood, taken in a trial of Ad26.COV2.S vaccine versus placebo. The receptors originated from a person aged 18 to 65 who received the Ad26.COV2.S COVID-19 vaccine or a placebo. Each CDR3 is given with its conserved first and last residue. The D gene is left open where the match is weak. Size tells how often a clone was seen (once, few, many) or the class of an expanded clone, and some rows leave it out.

cdr3_aa,cdr3_nt,cdr3_length,v_call,clone_size,j_call,d_call
CASSAGDPYNEQFF,TGTGCCAGCAGTGCGGGGGACCCCTACAATGAGCAGTTCTTC,14,TRBV6-2/TRBV6-3,-,TRBJ2-1,TRBD2
CASSLGGTQPQHF,TGTGCCAGCAGTTTAGGGGGAACCCAGCCCCAGCATTTT,13,TRBV12-3/TRBV12-4,-,TRBJ1-5,-
CASSEVGTSTDTQYF,TGTGCCAGCAGTGAAGTAGGGACTAGCACAGATACGCAGTATTTT,15,TRBV2,-,TRBJ2-3,-
CASSLGTSSYNSPLHF,TGTGCCAGCAGCTTAGGTACGAGCTCCTATAATTCACCCCTCCACTTT,16,TRBV5-8,-,TRBJ1-6,-
CASSSPGQGDEQYF,TGTGCCAGCAGCTCACCGGGACAGGGAGACGAGCAGTACTTC,14,TRBV5-6,-,TRBJ2-7,TRBD1
CASSLQGSNTIYF,TGTGCCAGCAGTTTACAGGGGTCGAACACCATATATTTT,13,TRBV12-3/TRBV12-4,few,TRBJ1-3,-
CASLVRGEQFF,TGTGCCAGCCTAGTCCGGGGTGAGCAGTTCTTC,11,TRBV12-3/TRBV12-4,-,TRBJ2-1,-
CASRPTGRAEAFF,TGTGCCAGCAGGCCGACAGGGAGGGCTGAAGCTTTCTTT,13,TRBV12-3/TRBV12-4,-,TRBJ1-1,TRBD1
CASSFEALTGGITDTQYF,TGTGCCAGCAGTTTTGAGGCCCTGACAGGGGGAATTACAGATACGCAGTATTTT,18,TRBV28,-,TRBJ2-3,TRBD1
CASSIATRASTDTQYF,TGTGCCAGTAGTATAGCAACTAGGGCTAGCACAGATACGCAGTATTTT,16,TRBV19,-,TRBJ2-3,-
CASSPPGGPTDTQYF,TGTGCCAGCAGCCCTCCGGGGGGGCCCACAGATACGCAGTATTTT,15,TRBV5-6,-,TRBJ2-3,TRBD2
CASTSNEQFF,TGTGCCAGCACCAGCAATGAGCAGTTCTTC,10,TRBV21-1,-,TRBJ2-1,-
CASSVGRPDTQYF,TGTGCCAGCAGCGTCGGACGGCCAGATACGCAGTATTTT,13,TRBV9,-,TRBJ2-3,-
CASSGGTEKLFF,TGTGCCAGCAGTGGGGGAACTGAAAAACTGTTTTTT,12,TRBV6-6,-,TRBJ1-4,-
CASSRTDTQYF,TGTGCCAGCAGCAGAACAGATACGCAGTATTTT,11,TRBV2,once,TRBJ2-3,-
CASSPRDQRAQETQYF,TGTGCCAGCAGCCCTCGGGACCAGCGGGCGCAAGAGACCCAGTACTTC,16,TRBV4-2,-,TRBJ2-5,-
CASSDKGTGYGYTF,TGTGCCAGCAGTGATAAAGGGACAGGGTATGGCTACACCTTC,14,TRBV25-1,-,TRBJ1-2,TRBD1
CASSLVVQLEAFF,TGTGCCAGCAGCTTAGTGGTGCAGCTTGAAGCTTTCTTT,13,TRBV7-9,-,TRBJ1-1,-
CASSYSEYGYTF,TGTGCCAGCAGTTACAGCGAATATGGCTACACCTTC,12,TRBV6-6,-,TRBJ1-2,-
CASSPGQDTGELFF,TGCGCCAGCAGTCCGGGACAGGACACCGGGGAGCTGTTTTTT,14,TRBV10-1,-,TRBJ2-2,TRBD1
CASSHRDRGSEQYF,TGCGCCAGCAGCCACCGGGACAGGGGTTCCGAGCAGTACTTC,14,TRBV4-3,once,TRBJ2-7,TRBD1
CASSQDTSSTDTQYF,TGTGCCAGCAGCCAAGACACGTCTAGCACAGATACGCAGTATTTT,15,TRBV4-2,-,TRBJ2-3,-
CASSFTLEGSTEAFF,TGTGCCAGCAGCTTTACGTTAGAGGGCAGTACTGAAGCTTTCTTT,15,TRBV7-9,-,TRBJ1-1,-
CSARDNSYNEQFF,TGCAGCGCCCGGGACAACTCCTACAATGAGCAGTTCTTC,13,TRBV29-1,once,TRBJ2-1,-
CASSTLNTRTRELFF,TGTGCCAGCAGCACCTTAAACACGAGGACCCGGGAGCTGTTTTTT,15,TRBV27,-,TRBJ2-2,-
CASSFDLTRGASNEQFF,TGTGCCAGCAGTTTTGACCTAACGCGGGGGGCCTCCAATGAGCAGTTCTTC,17,TRBV28,-,TRBJ2-1,TRBD2
CASSFQQETQYF,TGTGCCAGCAGTTTTCAGCAAGAGACCCAGTACTTC,12,TRBV12-3/TRBV12-4,-,TRBJ2-5,-
CASSVGTFSYEQYF,TGTGCCAGCAGCGTGGGCACCTTCTCCTACGAGCAGTACTTC,14,TRBV9,-,TRBJ2-7,-
CASTNGRFSSYEQYF,TGTGCCAGCACAAATGGACGTTTTAGCTCCTACGAGCAGTACTTC,15,TRBV6-5,once,TRBJ2-7,-
CASSAEEPYEQYF,TGTGCCAGCAGTGCTGAAGAGCCCTACGAGCAGTACTTC,13,TRBV2,-,TRBJ2-7,-
CASSPGQGRFYTEAFF,TGTGCCAGCTCCCCAGGACAGGGGAGATTTTACACTGAAGCTTTCTTT,16,TRBV18,-,TRBJ1-1,TRBD1
CSVDGLAGDLGYNEQFF,TGCAGCGTTGATGGGCTAGCGGGGGACCTAGGTTACAATGAGCAGTTCTTC,17,TRBV29-1,-,TRBJ2-1,TRBD2
CASSRWGSYEQYF,TGTGCCAGCAGCCGGTGGGGATCCTACGAGCAGTACTTC,13,TRBV5-5,-,TRBJ2-7,-
CASSPQGRQETQYF,TGCGCCAGCAGCCCCCAGGGCAGACAAGAGACCCAGTACTTC,14,TRBV5-1,-,TRBJ2-5,-
CASSWPRGGRGADTQYF,TGTGCCAGCAGCTGGCCGAGGGGGGGCCGGGGTGCAGATACGCAGTATTTT,17,TRBV5-4,-,TRBJ2-3,-
CASILSMANYGYTF,TGTGCCAGCATCTTGAGTATGGCTAACTATGGCTACACCTTC,14,TRBV28,-,TRBJ1-2,-
CASGGSSYNSPLHF,TGTGCCAGCGGGGGGAGCTCCTATAATTCACCCCTCCACTTT,14,TRBV28,-,TRBJ1-6,-
CASFPAGVGDTEAFF,TGTGCCTCCTTCCCGGCAGGAGTGGGGGACACTGAAGCTTTCTTT,15,TRBV19,-,TRBJ1-1,-
CASSQSGFGLAATDTQYF,TGCGCCAGCAGCCAATCGGGTTTCGGACTAGCGGCTACAGATACGCAGTATTTT,18,TRBV4-3,-,TRBJ2-3,TRBD2
CASSLVVNEQYF,TGTGCCAGCAGCTTGGTGGTTAACGAGCAGTACTTC,12,TRBV5-6,-,TRBJ2-7,-
CASSLRGGDLYNEQFF,TGTGCCAGCAGTCTTCGGGGGGGGGATCTCTACAATGAGCAGTTCTTC,16,TRBV7-2,-,TRBJ2-1,TRBD2
CASSPRDKTNYGYTF,TGCGCCAGCAGCCCCCGGGACAAGACTAACTATGGCTACACCTTC,15,TRBV4-1,-,TRBJ1-2,-
CASSPRGAYQETQYF,TGTGCCAGCAGCCCGCGGGGAGCGTACCAAGAGACCCAGTACTTC,15,TRBV9,-,TRBJ2-5,-
CASSPPRFRGGGETQYF,TGTGCCAGCAGCCCACCCCGGTTTCGGGGGGGCGGGGAGACCCAGTACTTC,17,TRBV9,-,TRBJ2-5,TRBD2
CASSYSASGGFTDTQYF,TGTGCCAGCAGTTACTCGGCTAGCGGGGGGTTCACAGATACGCAGTATTTT,17,TRBV6-2/TRBV6-3,-,TRBJ2-3,TRBD2
CASSIIPGASGNTIYF,TGTGCCAGTAGTATCATCCCAGGGGCCTCTGGAAACACCATATATTTT,16,TRBV19,-,TRBJ1-3,-
CATKSGTNYEQFF,TGTGCCACCAAATCCGGGACAAATTATGAGCAGTTCTTC,13,TRBV24-1,-,TRBJ2-1,-
CASSAHAGGLGNEQFF,TGTGCCAGCTCAGCACACGCGGGGGGGCTTGGCAATGAGCAGTTCTTC,16,TRBV18,-,TRBJ2-1,TRBD2
CSVEVQTYEQYF,TGCAGCGTTGAAGTCCAGACCTACGAGCAGTACTTC,12,TRBV29-1,-,TRBJ2-7,-
CASSLQGAAGEQFF,TGTGCCAGCAGCCTACAGGGGGCTGCGGGTGAGCAGTTCTTC,14,TRBV3-1/TRBV3-2,once,TRBJ2-1,TRBD1
CASSLIGRAAGELFF,TGTGCCAGCAGCTTAATAGGCAGGGCTGCCGGGGAGCTGTTTTTT,15,TRBV7-3,-,TRBJ2-2,-
CASSSLAFDEQFF,TGTGCCAGCAGTTCACTAGCATTCGATGAGCAGTTCTTC,13,TRBV12-3/TRBV12-4,-,TRBJ2-1,-
CASSDMNEQFF,TGTGCCAGCAGTGATATGAATGAGCAGTTCTTC,11,TRBV6-1,-,TRBJ2-1,-
CASGRGSAELTDTQYF,TGCGCCAGCGGAAGGGGAAGCGCGGAGCTCACAGATACGCAGTATTTT,16,TRBV10-1,-,TRBJ2-3,-
CASRAPAGGYTF,TGTGCCAGCAGGGCCCCGGCGGGTGGCTACACCTTC,12,TRBV12-3/TRBV12-4,-,TRBJ1-2,-
CATKDRFGTGVRANEKLFF,TGTGCCACTAAGGATCGGTTTGGGACAGGGGTTCGGGCTAATGAAAAACTGTTTTTT,19,TRBV15,once,TRBJ1-4,TRBD1